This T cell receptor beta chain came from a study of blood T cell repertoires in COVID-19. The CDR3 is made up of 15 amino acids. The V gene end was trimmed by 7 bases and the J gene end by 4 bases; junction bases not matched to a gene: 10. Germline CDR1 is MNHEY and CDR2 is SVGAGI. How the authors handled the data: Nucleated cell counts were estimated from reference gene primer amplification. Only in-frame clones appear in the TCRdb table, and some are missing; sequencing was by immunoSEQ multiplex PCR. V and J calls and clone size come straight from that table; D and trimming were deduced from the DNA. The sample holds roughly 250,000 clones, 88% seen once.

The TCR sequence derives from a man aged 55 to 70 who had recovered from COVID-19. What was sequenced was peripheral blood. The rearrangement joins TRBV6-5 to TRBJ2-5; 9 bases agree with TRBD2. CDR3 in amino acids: CASTNRGGAGETQYF. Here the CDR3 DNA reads TGTGCCAGCACCAACCGCGGGGGGGCCGGAGAGACCCAGTACTTC.